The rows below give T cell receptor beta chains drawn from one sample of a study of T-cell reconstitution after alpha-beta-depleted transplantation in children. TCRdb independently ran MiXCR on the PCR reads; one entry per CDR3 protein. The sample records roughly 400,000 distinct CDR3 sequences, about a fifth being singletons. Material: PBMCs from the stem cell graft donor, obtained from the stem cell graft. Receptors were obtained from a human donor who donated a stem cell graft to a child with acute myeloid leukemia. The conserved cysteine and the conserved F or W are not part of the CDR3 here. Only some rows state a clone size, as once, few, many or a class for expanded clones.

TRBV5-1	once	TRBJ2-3	ASGGQGVTDTQY
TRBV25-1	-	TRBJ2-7	ASSASGIGAYEQY
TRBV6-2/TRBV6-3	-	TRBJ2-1	ASRSSGRVNEQF
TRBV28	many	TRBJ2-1	ASRGAFSYNEQF
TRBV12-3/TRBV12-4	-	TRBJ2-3	ASSLGGGAATDTQY
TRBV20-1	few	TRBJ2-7	SATPVPGRGAYEQY
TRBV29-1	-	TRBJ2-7	SVEEQGYGYEQY
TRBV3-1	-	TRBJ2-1	ASSQGFDNEQF
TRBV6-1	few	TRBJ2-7	ASTKSGGSSYEQY
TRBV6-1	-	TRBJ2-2	ASSRERESGELF
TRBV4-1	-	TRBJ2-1	ASSPLVGKSYNEQF
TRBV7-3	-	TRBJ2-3	ASSLWASGSGTDTQY
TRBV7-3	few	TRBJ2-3	ASSLNRIDTQY
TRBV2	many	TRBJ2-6	ASSEARGGANVLT
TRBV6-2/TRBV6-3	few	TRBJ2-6	ASSYRSGANVLT
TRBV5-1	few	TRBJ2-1	ASSLGSDMGEQF
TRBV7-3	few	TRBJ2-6	ASSGRPGSGANVLT
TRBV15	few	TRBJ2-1	ATKKGLAGDNEQF
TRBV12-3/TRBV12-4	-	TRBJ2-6	ASSPTGANVLT
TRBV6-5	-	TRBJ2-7	ASSYEGLAGREQY
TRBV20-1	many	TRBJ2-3	SARDSTGRTDTQY
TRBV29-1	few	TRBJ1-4	SVEIGTGAPGGLNEKLF
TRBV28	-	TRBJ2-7	ASRLSGTDYEQY
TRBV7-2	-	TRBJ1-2	ASSLTNSGGYT
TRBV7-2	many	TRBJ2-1	ASNRGQSYNEQF
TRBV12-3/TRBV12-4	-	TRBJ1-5	ASSLVTGQGSGNQPQH
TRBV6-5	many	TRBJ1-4	ASSYSGGELF
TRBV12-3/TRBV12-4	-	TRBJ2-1	ASEFRGASDNEQF
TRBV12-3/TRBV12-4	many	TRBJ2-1	ASSLLGPAIEQF
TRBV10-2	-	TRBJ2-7	ASAQNLYEQY
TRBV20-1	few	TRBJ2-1	SARDLGWDNEQF
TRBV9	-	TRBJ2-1	ASSVVQDTSYNEQF
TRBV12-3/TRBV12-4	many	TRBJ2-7	ASSFAGQAYEQY
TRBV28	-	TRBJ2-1	ASSGEEFYNEQF
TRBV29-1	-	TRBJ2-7	SARDRGQQY
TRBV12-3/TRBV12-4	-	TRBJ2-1	ASSFWVSSYNEQF
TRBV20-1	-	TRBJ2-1	SARDPGRSSYNEQF
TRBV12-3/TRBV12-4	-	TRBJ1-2	ASSLQGASGYT
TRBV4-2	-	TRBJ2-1	ASSQVRDGNEQF
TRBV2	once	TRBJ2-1	ASSEGGLAAQYNEQF
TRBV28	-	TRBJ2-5	ASSYLPPGLAQETQY